This TCR beta chain was captured by sequencing in a study of Graves' ophthalmopathy and Graves' hyperthyroidism. The V gene's germline CDR1 is SGDLS and CDR2 YYNGEE. The CDR3 covers 14 residues. V was trimmed by 0 bases and J by 11 bases, leaving 17 bases between them. About this clonotype: What it binds is not known.

Amplification of the TCR beta CDR3 regions used RNA transcripts (as template). HTBI primers were used in a first-round RT-PCR, which preceded a second-round multiplex PCR. One entry per CDR3 protein, called by TCRdb with MiXCR from the multiplex PCR reads. The sample contains 45,000 to 60,000 distinct CDR3 sequences, around 50% of which appear only once. General observations from the study: Ophthalmopathy progression prediction by the model yielded a sensitivity of approximately 70% and a specificity of nearly 75%. Blood also carried most expanded thyroid clonotypes exceeding 0.001 frequency.

Moderate-to-severe activity, CAS ≥3, NOSPECS ≥4 and duration under 3 months were recorded for donors with ophthalmopathy. The genes are TRBV9 and TRBJ1-2; TRBD1 is a possible D gene (6 bases). The sequenced sample was peripheral blood. This clonotype originated in an adult woman with Graves' ophthalmopathy. The CDR3 region is CASSVGRDTETYTF. The CDR3, as DNA: TGTGCCAGCAGCGTAGGGCGGGACACCGAAACTTACACCTTC.